This T cell receptor (beta chain) came from a study of post-analysis software for immune sequencing data. There are 16 residues in the CDR3. Germline V CDR1 and CDR2: MNHEY, SVGEGT. The ends were cut back, 6 bases at V and 6 bases at J, with 24 bases in the middle. Many counts were recorded for this clonotype. Unique molecular identifiers were carried by the TCR beta cDNA libraries. In TCRdb, the PCR reads were re-called with MiXCR into one record per CDR3 protein. In the table there are 150,000 or so distinct CDR3 sequences, approximately 35% of which are singletons. This sequence joins TRBV6-2 or TRBV6-3 and TRBJ2-7; maybe TRBD2 (6 bases). The material was blood, obtained after autologous hematopoietic stem cell transplantation. This TCR was recovered from a girl aged 5 to 17 with multiple sclerosis. The CDR3 sequence is CASSRELLDSGGEQYF. The CDR3 DNA reads TGTGCCAGCAGCCGGGAACTGTTGGACTCCGGGGGCGAGCAGTACTTC.